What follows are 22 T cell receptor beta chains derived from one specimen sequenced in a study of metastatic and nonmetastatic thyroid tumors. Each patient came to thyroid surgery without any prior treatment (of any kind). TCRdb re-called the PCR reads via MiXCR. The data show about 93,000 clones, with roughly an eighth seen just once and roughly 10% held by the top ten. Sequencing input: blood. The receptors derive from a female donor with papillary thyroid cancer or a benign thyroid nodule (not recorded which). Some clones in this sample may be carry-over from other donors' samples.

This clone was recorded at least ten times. The CDR3 loop reads CASSQESGQGWNTGELFF. In DNA form, the CDR3 reads TGTGCCAGCAGCCAAGAATCGGGACAGGGGTGGAACACCGGGGAGCTGTTTTTT. The chain carries TRBV4-2 and TRBJ2-2, with 10 positions matching TRBD1. The CDR3 runs 18 residues. CDR1 and CDR2 from the germline V gene are LGHNA and YNFKEQ. V lost 0 bases, J lost 1 base, and 5 bases stayed unmatched.

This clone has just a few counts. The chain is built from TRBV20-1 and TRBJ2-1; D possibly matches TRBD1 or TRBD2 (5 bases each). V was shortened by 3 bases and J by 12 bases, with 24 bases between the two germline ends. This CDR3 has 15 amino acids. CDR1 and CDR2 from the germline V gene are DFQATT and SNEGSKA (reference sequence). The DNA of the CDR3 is TGCAGTGCTAGCCAGGGAGTGTGTCTGAGGGTTTGGCAGTTCTTC. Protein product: CSASQGVCLRVWQFF.

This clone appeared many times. The chain's CDR3 is CASSLRRETDTQYF. The CDR3 DNA sequence: TGTGCCAGCAGCTTACGGCGGGAGACAGATACGCAGTATTTT. This chain links TRBV11-2 with TRBJ2-3; TRBD2 aligns across 7 bases. The J segment lost 3 bases and the V segment lost 2 bases, leaving 2 bases of the junction unmatched. The CDR3 contains 14 residues. Germline loops: CDR1 SGHAT, CDR2 FQNNGV.

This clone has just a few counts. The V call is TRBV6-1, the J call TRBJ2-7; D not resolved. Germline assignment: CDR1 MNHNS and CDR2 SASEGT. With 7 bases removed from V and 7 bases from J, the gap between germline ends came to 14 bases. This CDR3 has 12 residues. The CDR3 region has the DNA TGTGCCAGCACCGAAGGCGGTTTTGAGCAGTACTTC. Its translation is CASTEGGFEQYF.

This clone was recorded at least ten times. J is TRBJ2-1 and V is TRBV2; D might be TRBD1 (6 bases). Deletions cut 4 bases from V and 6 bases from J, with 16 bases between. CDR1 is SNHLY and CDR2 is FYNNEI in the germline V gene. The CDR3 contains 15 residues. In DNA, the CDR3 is TGTGCCAGCAGTGCTGATACAGGGTGGGGCAATGAGCAGTTCTTC. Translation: CASSADTGWGNEQFF.

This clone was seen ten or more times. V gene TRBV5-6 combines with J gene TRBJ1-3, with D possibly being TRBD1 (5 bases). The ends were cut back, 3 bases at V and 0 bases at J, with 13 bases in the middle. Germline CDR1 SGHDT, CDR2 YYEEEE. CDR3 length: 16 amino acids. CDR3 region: CASSWGRILSGNTIYF. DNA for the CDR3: TGTGCCAGCAGCTGGGGACGGATTCTCTCTGGAAACACCATATATTTT.

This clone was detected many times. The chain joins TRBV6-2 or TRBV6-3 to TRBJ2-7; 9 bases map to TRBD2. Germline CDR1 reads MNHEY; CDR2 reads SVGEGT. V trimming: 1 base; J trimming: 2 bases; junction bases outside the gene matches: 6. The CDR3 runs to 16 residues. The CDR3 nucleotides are TGTGCCAGCAGTTACTTTGGGACTAGCTTTCCCTACGAGCAGTACTTC. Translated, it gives CASSYFGTSFPYEQYF.

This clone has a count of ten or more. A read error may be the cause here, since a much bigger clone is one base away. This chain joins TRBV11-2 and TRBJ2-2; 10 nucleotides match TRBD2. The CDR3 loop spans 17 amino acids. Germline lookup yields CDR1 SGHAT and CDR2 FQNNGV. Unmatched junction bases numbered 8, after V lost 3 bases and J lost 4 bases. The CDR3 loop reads CASSFALAGAGTGELFF. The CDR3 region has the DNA TGTGCCAGCAGCTTCGCTCTAGCGGGAGCGGGCACCGGGGAGCTGTTTTTT.

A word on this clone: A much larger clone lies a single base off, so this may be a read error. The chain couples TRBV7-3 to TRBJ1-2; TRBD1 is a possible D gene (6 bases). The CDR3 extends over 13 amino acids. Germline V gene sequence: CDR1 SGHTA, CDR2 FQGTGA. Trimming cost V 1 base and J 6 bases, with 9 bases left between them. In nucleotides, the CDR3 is TGTGCCAGCAGCTTAAACAGGGAAGATGGCTACACCTTC. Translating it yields CASSLNREDGYTF.

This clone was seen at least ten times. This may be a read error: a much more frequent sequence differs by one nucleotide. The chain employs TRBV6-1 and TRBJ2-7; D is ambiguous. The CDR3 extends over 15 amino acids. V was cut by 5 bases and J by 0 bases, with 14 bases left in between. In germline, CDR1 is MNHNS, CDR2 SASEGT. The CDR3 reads CASSPSRTVSYEQYF. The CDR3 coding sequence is TGTGCCAGCAGTCCCTCCAGGACGGTCTCCTACGAGCAGTACTTC.

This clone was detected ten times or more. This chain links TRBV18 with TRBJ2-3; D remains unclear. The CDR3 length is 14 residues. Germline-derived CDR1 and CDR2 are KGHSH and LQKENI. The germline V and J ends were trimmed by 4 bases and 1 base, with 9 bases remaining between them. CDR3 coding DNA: TGTGCCAGCTCACTCGCCTTGGGCACAGATACGCAGTATTTT. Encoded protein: CASSLALGTDTQYF.

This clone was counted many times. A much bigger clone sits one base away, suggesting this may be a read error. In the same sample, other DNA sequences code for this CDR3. Here the CDR3 DNA reads TGTGCCAGCAGCCAAGAGGTTTACCGGGAGCTGTTTTTT. Its protein is CASSQEVYRELFF. This chain joins TRBV3-1 and TRBJ2-2, with D unresolved. Between the trimmed V and J ends, which lost 0 bases and 9 bases, there was a span of 8 bases. There are 13 residues in the CDR3. The germline CDR1 and CDR2 sequences are LGHDT and YNNKEL (reference sequence).

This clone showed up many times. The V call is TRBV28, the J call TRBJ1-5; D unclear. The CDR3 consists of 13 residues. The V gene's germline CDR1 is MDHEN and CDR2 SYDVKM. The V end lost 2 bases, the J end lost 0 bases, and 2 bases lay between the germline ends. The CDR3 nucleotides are TGTGCCAGCAGTTTAGATAGCAATCAGCCCCAGCATTTT. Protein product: CASSLDSNQPQHF.

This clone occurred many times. CDR3 nucleotides: TGTGCCAGTAGTATATGGGCGTTGGACGGCGCCAATGAGCAGTTCTTC. It codes for CASSIWALDGANEQFF. This sequence joins TRBV19 and TRBJ2-1; D is unclear. Per germline, CDR1 LNHDA and CDR2 SQIVND (reference sequence). CDR3 length: 16 amino acids. Deletions cut 2 bases from V and 6 bases from J, with 17 bases between.

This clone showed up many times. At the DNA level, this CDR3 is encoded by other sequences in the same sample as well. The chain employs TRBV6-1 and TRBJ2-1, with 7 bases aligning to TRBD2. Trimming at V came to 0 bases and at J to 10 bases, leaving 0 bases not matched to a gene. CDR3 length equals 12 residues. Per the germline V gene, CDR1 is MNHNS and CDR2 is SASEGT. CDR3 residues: CASSEALAEQFF. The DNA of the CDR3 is TGTGCCAGCAGTGAAGCACTAGCGGAGCAGTTCTTC.

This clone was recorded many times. The CDR3 bases are TGTGCCAGCAGCTTGGGGCAGTTAAATGAAAAACTGTTTTTT. It encodes CASSLGQLNEKLFF. The J gene is TRBJ1-4, the V gene TRBV5-6; the D is unclear. The CDR3 is 14 amino acids. The V end lost 0 bases, the J end lost 5 bases, and 8 bases lay between the germline ends. Germline V gene sequence: CDR1 SGHDT, CDR2 YYEEEE.

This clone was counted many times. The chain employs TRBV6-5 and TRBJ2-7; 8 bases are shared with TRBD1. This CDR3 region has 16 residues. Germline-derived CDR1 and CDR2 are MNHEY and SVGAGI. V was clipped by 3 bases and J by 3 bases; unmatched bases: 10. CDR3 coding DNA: TGTGCCAGCAGTTATGGACTGGACAGGGTTCTCTACGAGCAGTACTTC. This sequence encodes CASSYGLDRVLYEQYF.

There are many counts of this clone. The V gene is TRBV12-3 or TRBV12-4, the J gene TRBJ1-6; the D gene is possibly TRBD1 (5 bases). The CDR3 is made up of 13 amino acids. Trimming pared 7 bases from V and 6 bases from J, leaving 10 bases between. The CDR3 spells CASTIGANSPLHF. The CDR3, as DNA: TGTGCCAGCACCATCGGGGCTAATTCACCCCTCCACTTT.

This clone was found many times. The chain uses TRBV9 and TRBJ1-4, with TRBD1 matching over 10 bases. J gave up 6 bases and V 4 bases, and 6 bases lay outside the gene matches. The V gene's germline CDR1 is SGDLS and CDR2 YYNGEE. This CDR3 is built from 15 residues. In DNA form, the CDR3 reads TGTGCCAGCAGCTACAGCGGGACAGGGGATGAAAAACTGTTTTTT. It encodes CASSYSGTGDEKLFF. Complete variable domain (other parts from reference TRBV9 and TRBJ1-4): DSGVTQTPKHLITATGQRVTLRCSPRSGDLSVYWYQQSLDQGLQFLIQYYNGEERAKGNILERFSAQQFPDLHSELNLSSLELGDSALYFCASSYSGTGDEKLFFGSGTQLSVL.

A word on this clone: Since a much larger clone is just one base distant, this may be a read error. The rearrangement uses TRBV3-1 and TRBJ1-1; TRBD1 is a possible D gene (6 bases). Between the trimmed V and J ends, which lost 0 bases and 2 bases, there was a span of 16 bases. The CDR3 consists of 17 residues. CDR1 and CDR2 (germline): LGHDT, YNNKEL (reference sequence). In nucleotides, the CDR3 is TGTGCCAGCAGCCAAGAAATCGGAGGGGGACTTAACACTGAAGCTTTCTTT. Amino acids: CASSQEIGGGLNTEAFF.

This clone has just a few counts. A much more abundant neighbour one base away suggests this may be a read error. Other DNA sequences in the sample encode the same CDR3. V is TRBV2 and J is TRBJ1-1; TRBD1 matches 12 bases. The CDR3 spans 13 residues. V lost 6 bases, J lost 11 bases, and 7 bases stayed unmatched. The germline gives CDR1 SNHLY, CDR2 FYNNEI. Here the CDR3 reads CASRGTGGASAFF. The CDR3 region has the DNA TGTGCCAGCAGAGGGACAGGGGGCGCGTCTGCTTTCTTT.

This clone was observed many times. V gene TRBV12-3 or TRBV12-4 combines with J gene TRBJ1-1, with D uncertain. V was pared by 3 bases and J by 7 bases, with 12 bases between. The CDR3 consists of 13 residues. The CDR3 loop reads CASSLSPSNEAFF. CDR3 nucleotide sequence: TGTGCCAGCAGTTTGAGCCCCTCAAATGAAGCTTTCTTT.